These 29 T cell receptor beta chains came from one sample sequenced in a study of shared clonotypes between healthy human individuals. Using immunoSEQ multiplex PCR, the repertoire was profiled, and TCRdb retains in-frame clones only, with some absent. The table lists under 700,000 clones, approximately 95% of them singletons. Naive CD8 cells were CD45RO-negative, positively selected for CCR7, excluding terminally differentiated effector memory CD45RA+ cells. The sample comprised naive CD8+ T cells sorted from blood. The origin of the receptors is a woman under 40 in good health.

The CDR3 loop is CASSPPSQFYEQYF. DNA of the CDR3: TGTGCCAGCTCACCACCGAGCCAGTTCTACGAGCAGTACTTC. The chain carries TRBV18 and TRBJ2-7; D unclear. The CDR3 totals 14 residues. The V end was cut by 0 bases, the J end by 3 bases, with 9 bases between. Germline-derived CDR1 and CDR2 are KGHSH and LQKENI.

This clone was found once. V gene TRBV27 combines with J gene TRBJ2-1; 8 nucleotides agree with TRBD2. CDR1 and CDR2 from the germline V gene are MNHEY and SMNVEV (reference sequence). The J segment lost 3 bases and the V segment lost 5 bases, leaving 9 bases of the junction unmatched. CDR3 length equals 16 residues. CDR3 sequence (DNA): TGTGCCAGCAGTCCCGTAGCGGGAAGTGACTACAATGAGCAGTTCTTC. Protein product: CASSPVAGSDYNEQFF.

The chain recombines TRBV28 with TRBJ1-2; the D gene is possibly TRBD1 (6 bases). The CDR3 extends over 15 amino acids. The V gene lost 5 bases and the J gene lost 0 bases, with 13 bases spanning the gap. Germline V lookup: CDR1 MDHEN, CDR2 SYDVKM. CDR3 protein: CASSLPWTANYGYTF. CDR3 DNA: TGTGCCAGCAGTCTCCCCTGGACAGCTAACTATGGCTACACCTTC.

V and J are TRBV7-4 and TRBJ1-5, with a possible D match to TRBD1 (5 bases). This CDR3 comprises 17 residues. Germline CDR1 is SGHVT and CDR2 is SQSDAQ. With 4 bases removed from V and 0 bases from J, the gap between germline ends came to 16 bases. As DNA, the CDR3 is TGTGCCAGCAGCTCAACAGGAAAGAGGTATAGCAATCAGCCCCAGCATTTT. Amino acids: CASSSTGKRYSNQPQHF.

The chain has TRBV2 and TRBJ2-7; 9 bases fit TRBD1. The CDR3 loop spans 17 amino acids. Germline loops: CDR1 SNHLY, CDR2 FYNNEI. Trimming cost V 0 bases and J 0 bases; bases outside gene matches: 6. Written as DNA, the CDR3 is TGTGCCAGCAGTGAAGCCACCGGGACAGGGCCCTCCTACGAGCAGTACTTC. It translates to CASSEATGTGPSYEQYF.

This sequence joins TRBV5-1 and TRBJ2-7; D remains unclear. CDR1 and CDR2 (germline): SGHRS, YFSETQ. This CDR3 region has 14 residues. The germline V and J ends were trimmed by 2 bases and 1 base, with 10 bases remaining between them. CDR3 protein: CASSFYDRSYEQYF. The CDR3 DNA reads TGCGCCAGCAGCTTCTACGACCGTTCCTACGAGCAGTACTTC. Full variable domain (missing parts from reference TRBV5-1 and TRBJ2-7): KAGVTQTPRYLIKTRGQQVTLSCSPISGHRSVSWYQQTPGQGLQFLFEYFSETQRNKGNFPGRFSGRQFSNSRSEMNVSTLELGDSALYLCASSFYDRSYEQYFGPGTRLTVT.

The CDR3 DNA reads as TGTGCCAGCAGCTTGGCTCTAGTCAGCTACGAGCAGTACTTC. Protein product: CASSLALVSYEQYF. The chain has TRBV5-6 and TRBJ2-7; D gene unclear. Germline assignment: CDR1 SGHDT and CDR2 YYEEEE. The CDR3 covers 14 residues. The V gene lost 0 bases and the J gene lost 3 bases, with 10 bases spanning the gap.

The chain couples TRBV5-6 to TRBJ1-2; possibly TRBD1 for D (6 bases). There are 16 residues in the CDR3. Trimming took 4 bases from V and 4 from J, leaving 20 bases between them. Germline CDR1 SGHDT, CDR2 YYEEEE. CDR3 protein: CASSNYYGGRTYGYTF. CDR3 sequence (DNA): TGTGCCAGCAGCAATTACTATGGGGGGCGGACCTATGGCTACACCTTC.

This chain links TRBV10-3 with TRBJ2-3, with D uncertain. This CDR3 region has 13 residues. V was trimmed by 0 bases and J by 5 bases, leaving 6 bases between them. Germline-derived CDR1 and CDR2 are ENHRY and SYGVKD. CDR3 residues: CAISESVIDTQYF. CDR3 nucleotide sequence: TGTGCCATCAGTGAGTCTGTTATAGATACGCAGTATTTT.

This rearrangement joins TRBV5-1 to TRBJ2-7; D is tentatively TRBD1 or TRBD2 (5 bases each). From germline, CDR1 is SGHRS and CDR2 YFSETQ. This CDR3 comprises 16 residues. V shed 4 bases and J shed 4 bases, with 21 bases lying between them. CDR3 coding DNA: TGCGCCAGCAGCCTGGAAGGTTGGGGGTTAACGTACGAGCAGTACTTC. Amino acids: CASSLEGWGLTYEQYF.

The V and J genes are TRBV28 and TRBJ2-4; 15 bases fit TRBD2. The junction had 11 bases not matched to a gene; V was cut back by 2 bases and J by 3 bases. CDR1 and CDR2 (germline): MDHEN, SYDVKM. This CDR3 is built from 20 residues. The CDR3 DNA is TGTGCCAGCAGTTTAACTCCGGGACTAGCGGGAGGCCCAATCAAAAACATTCAGTACTTC. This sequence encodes CASSLTPGLAGGPIKNIQYF.

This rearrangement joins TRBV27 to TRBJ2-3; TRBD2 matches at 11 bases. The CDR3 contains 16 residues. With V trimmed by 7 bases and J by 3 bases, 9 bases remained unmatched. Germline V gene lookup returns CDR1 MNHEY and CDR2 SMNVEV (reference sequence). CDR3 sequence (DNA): TGTGCCAGCACCGGACTAGCGGGCCTTTTGACAGATACGCAGTATTTT. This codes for CASTGLAGLLTDTQYF.

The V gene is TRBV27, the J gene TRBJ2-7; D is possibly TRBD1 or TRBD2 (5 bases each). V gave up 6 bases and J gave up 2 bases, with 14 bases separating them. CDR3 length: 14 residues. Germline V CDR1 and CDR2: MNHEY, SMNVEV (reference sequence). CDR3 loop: CASSPGALTYEQYF. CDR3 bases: TGTGCCAGCAGCCCCGGGGCGCTCACCTACGAGCAGTACTTC.

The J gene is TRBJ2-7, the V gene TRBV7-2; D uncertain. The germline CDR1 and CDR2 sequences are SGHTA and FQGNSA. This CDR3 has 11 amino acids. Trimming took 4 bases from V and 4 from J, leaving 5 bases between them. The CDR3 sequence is CASSSPYEQYF. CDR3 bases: TGTGCCAGCAGCTCTCCTTACGAGCAGTACTTC.

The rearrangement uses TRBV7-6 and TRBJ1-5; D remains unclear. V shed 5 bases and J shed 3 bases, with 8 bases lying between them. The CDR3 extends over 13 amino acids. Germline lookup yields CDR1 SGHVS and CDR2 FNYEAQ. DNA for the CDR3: TGTGCCAGCAGCACCGGGCCCAATCAGCCCCAGCATTTT. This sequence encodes CASSTGPNQPQHF.

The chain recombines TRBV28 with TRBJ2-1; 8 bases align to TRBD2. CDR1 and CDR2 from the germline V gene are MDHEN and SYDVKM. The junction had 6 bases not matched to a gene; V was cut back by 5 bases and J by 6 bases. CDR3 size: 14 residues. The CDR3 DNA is TGTGCCAGCAGTGATAGCGGGAATGGCAATGAGCAGTTCTTC. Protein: CASSDSGNGNEQFF.

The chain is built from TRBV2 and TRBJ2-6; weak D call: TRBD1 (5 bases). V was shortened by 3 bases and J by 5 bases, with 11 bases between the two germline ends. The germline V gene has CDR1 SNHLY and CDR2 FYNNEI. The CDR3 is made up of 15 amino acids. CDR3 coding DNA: TGTGCCAGCAGTGATTCCAGGGTCTGGGCCAACGTCCTGACTTTC. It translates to CASSDSRVWANVLTF. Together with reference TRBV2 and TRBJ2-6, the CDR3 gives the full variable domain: EPEVTQTPSHQVTQMGQEVILRCVPISNHLYFYWYRQILGQKVEFLVSFYNNEISEKSEIFDDQFSVERPDGSNFTLKIRSTKLEDSAMYFCASSDSRVWANVLTFGAGSRLTVL.

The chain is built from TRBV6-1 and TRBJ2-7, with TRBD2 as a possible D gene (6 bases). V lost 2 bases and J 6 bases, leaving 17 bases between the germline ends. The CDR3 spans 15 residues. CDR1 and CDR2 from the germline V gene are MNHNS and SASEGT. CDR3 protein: CASSESGTRGSEQYF. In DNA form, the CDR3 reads TGTGCCAGCAGTGAATCCGGGACTCGGGGTTCCGAGCAGTACTTC.

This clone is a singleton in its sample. CDR3 residues: CASSPGGDNYGYTF. The CDR3 DNA follows: TGTGCCAGCAGTCCCGGTGGGGACAACTATGGCTACACCTTC. The chain joins TRBV11-2 to TRBJ1-2, with D possibly matching TRBD1 (5 bases). The CDR3 spans 14 residues. Germline V gene lookup returns CDR1 SGHAT and CDR2 FQNNGV. V gave up 6 bases and J gave up 2 bases, with 13 bases separating them.

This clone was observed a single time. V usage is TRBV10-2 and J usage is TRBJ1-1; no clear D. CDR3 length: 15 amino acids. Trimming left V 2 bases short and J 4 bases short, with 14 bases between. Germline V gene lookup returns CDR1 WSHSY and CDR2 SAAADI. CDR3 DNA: TGCGCCAGCAGTGAGATGGGCGGGTTCCCCACTGAAGCTTTCTTT. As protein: CASSEMGGFPTEAFF.

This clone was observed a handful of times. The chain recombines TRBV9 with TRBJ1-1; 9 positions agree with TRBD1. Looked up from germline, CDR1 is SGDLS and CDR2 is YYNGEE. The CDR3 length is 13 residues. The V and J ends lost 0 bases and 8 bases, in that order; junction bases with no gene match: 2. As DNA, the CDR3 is TGTGCCAGCAGCGTAGGGGGGACAGGGGAAGCTTTCTTT. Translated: CASSVGGTGEAFF.

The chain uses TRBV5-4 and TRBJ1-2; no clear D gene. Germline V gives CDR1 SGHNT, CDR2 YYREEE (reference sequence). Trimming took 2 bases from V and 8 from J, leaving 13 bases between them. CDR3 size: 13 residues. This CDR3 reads CASSLGGFQGYTF. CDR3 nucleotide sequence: TGTGCCAGCAGCTTAGGCGGGTTTCAGGGCTACACCTTC.

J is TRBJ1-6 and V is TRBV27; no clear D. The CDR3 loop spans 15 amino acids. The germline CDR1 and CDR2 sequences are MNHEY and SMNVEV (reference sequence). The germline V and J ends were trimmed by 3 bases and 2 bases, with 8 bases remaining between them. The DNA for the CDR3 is TGTGCCAGCAGTTTCGGGAGGGCCTATAATTCACCCCTCCACTTT. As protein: CASSFGRAYNSPLHF.

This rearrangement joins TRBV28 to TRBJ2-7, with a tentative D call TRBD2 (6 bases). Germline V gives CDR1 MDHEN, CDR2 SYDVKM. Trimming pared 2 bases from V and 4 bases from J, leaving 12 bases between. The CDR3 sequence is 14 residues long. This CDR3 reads CASSLRRDQYEQYF. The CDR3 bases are TGTGCCAGCAGTTTACGGCGGGACCAATACGAGCAGTACTTC.

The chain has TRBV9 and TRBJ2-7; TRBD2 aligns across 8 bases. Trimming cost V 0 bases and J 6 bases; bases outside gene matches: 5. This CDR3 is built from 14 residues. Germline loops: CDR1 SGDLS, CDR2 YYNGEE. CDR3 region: CASSVAGRDGEQYF. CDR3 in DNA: TGTGCCAGCAGCGTAGCCGGGAGGGATGGCGAGCAGTACTTC.

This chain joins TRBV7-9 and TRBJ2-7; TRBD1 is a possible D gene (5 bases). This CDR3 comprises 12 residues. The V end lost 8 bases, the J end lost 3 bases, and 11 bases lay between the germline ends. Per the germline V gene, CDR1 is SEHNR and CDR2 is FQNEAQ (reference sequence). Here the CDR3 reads CASGAYGYEQYF. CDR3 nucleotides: TGTGCCAGCGGGGCTTACGGCTACGAGCAGTACTTC.

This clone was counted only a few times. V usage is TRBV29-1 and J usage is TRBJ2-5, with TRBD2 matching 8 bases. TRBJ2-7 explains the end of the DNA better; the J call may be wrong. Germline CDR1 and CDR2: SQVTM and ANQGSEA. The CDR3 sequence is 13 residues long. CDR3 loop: CSEEREPAYEQYF. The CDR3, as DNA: TGCAGCGAGGAGCGGGAGCCAGCCTACGAGCAGTACTTC.

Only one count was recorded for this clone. The CDR3 protein is CASSEEGSSDEQYF. The CDR3, as DNA: TGTGCCAGCAGTGAGGAGGGGAGTTCCGACGAGCAGTACTTC. The chain combines TRBV2 with TRBJ2-7; D perhaps matches TRBD2 (6 bases). Germline V gene data show CDR1 as SNHLY and CDR2 as FYNNEI. V gave up 3 bases and J gave up 5 bases, with 14 bases separating them. The CDR3 runs to 14 residues.

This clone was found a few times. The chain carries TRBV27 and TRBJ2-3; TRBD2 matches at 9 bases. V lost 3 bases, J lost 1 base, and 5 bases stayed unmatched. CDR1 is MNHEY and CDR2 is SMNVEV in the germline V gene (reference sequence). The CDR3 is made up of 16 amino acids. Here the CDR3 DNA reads TGTGCCAGCAGTTTTCTCGCTAGCGGGGGCACAGATACGCAGTATTTT. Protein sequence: CASSFLASGGTDTQYF.